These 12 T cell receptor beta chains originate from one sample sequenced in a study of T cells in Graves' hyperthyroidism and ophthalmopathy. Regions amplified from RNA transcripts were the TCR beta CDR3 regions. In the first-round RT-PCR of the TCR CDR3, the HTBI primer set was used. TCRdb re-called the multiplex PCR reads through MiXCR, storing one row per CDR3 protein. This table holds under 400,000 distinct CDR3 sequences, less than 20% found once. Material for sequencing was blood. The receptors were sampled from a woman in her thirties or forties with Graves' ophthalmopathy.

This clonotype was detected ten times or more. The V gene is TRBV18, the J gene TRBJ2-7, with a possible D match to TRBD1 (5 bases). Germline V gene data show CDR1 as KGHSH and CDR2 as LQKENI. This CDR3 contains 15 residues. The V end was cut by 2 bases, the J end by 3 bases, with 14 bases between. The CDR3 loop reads CASSPGAQEYYEQYF. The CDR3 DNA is TGTGCCAGCTCACCAGGGGCCCAGGAGTACTACGAGCAGTACTTC.

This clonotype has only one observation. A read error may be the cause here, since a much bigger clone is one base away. The CDR3 bases are TGTGCCAGCAGTTACTCGGGCATGCTCGGGGACGGCTACACCTTC. Protein: CASSYSGMLGDGYTF. The V call is TRBV6-5, the J call TRBJ1-2; TRBD1 might be the D (5 bases). CDR3 length equals 15 residues. From germline, CDR1 is MNHEY and CDR2 SVGAGI. Trimming left V 0 bases short and J 8 bases short, with 16 bases between.

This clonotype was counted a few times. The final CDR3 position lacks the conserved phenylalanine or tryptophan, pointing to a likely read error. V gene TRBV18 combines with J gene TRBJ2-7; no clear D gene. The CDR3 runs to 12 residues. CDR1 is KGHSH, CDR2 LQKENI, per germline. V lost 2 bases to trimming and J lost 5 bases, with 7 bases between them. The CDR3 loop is CASSPTVDEQYS. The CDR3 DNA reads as TGTGCCAGCTCACCAACGGTGGACGAGCAGTACTCC.

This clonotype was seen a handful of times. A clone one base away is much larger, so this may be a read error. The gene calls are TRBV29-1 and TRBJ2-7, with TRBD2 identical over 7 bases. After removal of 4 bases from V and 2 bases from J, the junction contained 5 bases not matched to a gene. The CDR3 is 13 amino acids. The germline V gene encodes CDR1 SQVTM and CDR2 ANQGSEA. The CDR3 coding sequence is TGCAGCGTTGGGGGGGGGACCACCTACGAGCAGTACTTC. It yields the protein CSVGGGTTYEQYF.

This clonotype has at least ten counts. CDR3 residues: CASSSRGRGDYEQYF. The CDR3, as DNA: TGTGCCAGCAGTTCCCGCGGGAGAGGAGACTACGAGCAGTACTTC. The chain uses TRBV6-2 or TRBV6-3 and TRBJ2-7; TRBD2 aligns across 7 bases. The CDR3 covers 15 residues. Germline V lookup: CDR1 MNHEY, CDR2 SVGEGT. V dropped 4 bases and J dropped 3; count of bases not matched to a gene: 9.

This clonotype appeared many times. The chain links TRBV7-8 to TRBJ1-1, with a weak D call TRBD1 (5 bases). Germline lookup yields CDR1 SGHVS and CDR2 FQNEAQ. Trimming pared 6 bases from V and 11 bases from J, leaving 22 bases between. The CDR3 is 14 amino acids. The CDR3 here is CASSRTEGSGGAFF. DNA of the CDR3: TGTGCCAGCAGTCGGACGGAGGGTAGTGGGGGGGCTTTCTTT.

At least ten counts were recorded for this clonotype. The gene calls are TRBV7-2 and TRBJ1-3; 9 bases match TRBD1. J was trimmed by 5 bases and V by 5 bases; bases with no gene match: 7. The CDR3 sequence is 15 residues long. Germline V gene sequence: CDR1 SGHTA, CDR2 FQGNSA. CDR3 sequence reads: CASSKDRGGRNTIYF. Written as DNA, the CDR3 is TGTGCCAGCAGCAAGGACAGGGGTGGGAGAAACACCATATATTTT.

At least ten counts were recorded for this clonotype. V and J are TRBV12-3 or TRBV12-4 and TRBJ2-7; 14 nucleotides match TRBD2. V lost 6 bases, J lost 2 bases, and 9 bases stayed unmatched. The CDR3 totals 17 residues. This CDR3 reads CASSPIAGLAGAYEQYF. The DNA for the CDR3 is TGTGCCAGCAGCCCTATAGCGGGACTAGCGGGAGCCTACGAGCAGTACTTC.

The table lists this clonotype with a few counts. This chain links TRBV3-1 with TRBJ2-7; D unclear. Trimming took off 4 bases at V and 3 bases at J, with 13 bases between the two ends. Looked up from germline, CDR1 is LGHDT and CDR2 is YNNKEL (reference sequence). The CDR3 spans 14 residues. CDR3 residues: CASSPPSGVYEQYF. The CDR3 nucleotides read TGTGCCAGCAGCCCCCCCTCAGGTGTCTACGAGCAGTACTTC.

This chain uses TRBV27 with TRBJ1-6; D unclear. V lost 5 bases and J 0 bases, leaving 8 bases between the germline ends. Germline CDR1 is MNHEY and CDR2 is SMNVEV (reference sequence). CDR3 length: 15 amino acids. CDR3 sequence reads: CASSHWSSYNSPLHF. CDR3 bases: TGTGCCAGCAGTCACTGGTCCTCCTATAATTCACCCCTCCACTTT.

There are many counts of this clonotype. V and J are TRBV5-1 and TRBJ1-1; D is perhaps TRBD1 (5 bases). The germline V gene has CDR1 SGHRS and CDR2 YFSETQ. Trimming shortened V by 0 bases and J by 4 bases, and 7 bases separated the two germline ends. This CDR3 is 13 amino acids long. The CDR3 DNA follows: TGCGCCAGCAGCTTGGCTGGGGCCACTGAAGCTTTCTTT. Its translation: CASSLAGATEAFF. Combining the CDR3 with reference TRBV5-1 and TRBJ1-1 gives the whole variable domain KAGVTQTPRYLIKTRGQQVTLSCSPISGHRSVSWYQQTPGQGLQFLFEYFSETQRNKGNFPGRFSGRQFSNSRSEMNVSTLELGDSALYLCASSLAGATEAFFGQGTRLTVV.

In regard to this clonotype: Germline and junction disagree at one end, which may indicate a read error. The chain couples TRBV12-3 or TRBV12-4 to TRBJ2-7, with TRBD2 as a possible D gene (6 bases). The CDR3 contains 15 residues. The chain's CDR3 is CASSRSGTFGYEQYF. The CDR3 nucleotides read TGCGCCAGCAGCCGTTCCGGGACTTTCGGTTACGAGCAGTACTTC.